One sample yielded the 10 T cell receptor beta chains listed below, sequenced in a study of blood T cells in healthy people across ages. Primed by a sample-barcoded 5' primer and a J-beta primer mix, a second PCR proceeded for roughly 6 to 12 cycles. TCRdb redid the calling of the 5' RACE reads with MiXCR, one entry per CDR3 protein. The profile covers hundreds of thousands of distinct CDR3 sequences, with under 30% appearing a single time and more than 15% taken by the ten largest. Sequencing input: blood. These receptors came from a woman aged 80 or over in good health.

Written as DNA, the CDR3 is TGCAGTACTGACCGGGAAGTTACGCAGTATTTT. Amino acids: CSTDREVTQYF. This rearrangement joins TRBV20-1 to TRBJ2-3; tentatively, D is TRBD2 (5 bases). CDR1 DFQATT and CDR2 SNEGSKA come from the germline V gene (reference sequence). V lost 8 bases to trimming and J lost 8 bases, with 14 bases between them. This CDR3 region has 11 residues.

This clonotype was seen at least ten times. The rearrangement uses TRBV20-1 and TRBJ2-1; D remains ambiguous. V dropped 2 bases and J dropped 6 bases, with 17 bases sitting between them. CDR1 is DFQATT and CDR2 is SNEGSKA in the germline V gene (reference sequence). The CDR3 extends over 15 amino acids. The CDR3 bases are TGCAGTGCTAGACGCCGAGGCGCCCCCCGCAATGAGCAGTTCTTC. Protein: CSARRRGAPRNEQFF.

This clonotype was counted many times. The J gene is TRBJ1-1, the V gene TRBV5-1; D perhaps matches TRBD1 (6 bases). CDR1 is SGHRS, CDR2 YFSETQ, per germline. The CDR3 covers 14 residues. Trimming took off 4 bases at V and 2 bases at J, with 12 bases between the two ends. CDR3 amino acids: CASSPGQINTEAFF. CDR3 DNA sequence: TGCGCCAGCAGCCCCGGACAGATCAACACTGAAGCTTTCTTT.

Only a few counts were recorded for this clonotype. The CDR3 sequence: CAGKKGQGLKYGYTF. DNA of the CDR3: TGTGCCGGTAAAAAAGGGCAGGGATTAAAATATGGCTACACCTTC. This chain connects TRBV30 to TRBJ1-2, with a possible D match to TRBD1 (5 bases). Trimming left V 8 bases short and J 5 bases short, with 24 bases between. The CDR3 has 15 residues. Germline CDR1 reads GTSNPN; CDR2 reads SVGIG (reference sequence).

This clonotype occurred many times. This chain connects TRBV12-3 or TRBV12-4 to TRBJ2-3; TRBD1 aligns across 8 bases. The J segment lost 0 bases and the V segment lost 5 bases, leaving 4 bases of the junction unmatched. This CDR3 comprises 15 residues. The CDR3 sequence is CASSLRTGSTDTQYF. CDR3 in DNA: TGTGCCAGCAGTCTAAGGACAGGGAGCACAGATACGCAGTATTTT.

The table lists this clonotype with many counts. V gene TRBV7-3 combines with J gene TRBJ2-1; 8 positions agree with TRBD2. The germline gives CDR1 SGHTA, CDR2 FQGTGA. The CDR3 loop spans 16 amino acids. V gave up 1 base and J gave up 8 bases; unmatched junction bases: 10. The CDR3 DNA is TGTGCCAGCAGCTTAAGGGGGGGGACTAGTATCGATGAGCAGTTCTTC. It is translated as CASSLRGGTSIDEQFF.

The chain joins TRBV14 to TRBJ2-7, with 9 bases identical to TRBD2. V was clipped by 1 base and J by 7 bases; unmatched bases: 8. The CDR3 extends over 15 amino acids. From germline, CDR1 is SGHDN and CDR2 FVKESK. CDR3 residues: CASSQGAGGVNEQYF. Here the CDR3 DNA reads TGTGCCAGCAGCCAAGGAGCGGGGGGTGTAAATGAGCAGTACTTC. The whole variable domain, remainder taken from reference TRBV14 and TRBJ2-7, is EAGVTQFPSHSVIEKGQTVTLRCDPISGHDNLYWYRRVMGKEIKFLLHFVKESKQDESGMPNNRFLAERTGGTYSTLKVQPAELEDSGVYFCASSQGAGGVNEQYFGPGTRLTVT.

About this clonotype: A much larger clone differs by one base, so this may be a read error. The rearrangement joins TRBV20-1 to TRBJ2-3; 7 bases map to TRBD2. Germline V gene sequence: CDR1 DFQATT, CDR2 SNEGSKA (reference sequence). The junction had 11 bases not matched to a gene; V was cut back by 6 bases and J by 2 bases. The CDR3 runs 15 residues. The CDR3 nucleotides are TGCAGTGCCCCCGGGCGGGGGATTTCCACAGATACGCAGTATTTT. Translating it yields CSAPGRGISTDTQYF.

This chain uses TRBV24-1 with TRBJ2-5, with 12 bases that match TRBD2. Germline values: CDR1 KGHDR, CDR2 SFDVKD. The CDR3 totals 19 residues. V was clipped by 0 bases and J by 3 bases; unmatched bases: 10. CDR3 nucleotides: TGTGCCACCAGTGATTTGCGTCTAGCGGGGGGGCCGGGGAAAGAGACCCAGTACTTC. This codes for CATSDLRLAGGPGKETQYF.

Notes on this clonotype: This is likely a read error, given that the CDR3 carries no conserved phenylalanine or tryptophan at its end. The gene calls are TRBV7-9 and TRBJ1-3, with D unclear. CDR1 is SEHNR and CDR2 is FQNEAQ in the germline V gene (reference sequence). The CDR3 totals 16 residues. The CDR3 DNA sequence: TGTGCCGGCAGCGTAACCGCTTCGGGGAGCGGAGACACCATATATATT. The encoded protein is CAGSVTASGSGDTIYI.